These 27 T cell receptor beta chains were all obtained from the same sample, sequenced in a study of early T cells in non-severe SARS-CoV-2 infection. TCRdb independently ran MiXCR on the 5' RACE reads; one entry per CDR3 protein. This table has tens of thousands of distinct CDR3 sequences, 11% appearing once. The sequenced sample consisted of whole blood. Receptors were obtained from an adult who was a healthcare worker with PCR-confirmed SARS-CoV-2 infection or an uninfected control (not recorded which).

The CDR3 bases are TGTGCCAGCAGCTTAGCGGGGCAGCGGGGCCGCAATGAGCAGTTCTTC. Protein: CASSLAGQRGRNEQFF. This chain joins TRBV7-2 and TRBJ2-1, with TRBD2 matching over 7 bases. The CDR3 sequence is 16 residues long. Germline loops: CDR1 SGHTA, CDR2 FQGNSA. J was trimmed by 6 bases and V by 0 bases; bases with no gene match: 8.

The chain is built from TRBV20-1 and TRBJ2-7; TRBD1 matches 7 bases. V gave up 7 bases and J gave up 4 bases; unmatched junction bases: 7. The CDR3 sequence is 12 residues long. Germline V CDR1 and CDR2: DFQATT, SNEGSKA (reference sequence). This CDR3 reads CSGDRAEYEQYF. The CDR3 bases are TGCAGTGGAGACAGGGCGGAATACGAGCAGTACTTC.

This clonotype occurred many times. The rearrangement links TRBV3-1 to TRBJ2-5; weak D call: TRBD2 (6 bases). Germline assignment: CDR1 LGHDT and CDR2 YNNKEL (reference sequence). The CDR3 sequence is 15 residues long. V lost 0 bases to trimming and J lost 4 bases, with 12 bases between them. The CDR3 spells CASSQDMEEGETQYF. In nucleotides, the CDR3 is TGTGCCAGCAGCCAAGATATGGAGGAGGGAGAGACCCAGTACTTC.

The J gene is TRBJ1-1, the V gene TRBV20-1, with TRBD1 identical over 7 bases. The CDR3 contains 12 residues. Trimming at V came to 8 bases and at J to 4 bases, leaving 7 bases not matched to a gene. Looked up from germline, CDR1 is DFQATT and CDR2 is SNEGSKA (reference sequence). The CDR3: CSLGQPSTEAFF. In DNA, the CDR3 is TGCAGTTTGGGACAGCCTAGCACTGAAGCTTTCTTT.

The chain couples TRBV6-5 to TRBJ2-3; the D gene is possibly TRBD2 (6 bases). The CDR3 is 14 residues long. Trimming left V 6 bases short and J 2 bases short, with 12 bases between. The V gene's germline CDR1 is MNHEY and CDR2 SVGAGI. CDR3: CASRRDFSTDTQYF. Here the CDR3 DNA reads TGTGCCAGCAGGCGGGATTTCTCCACAGATACGCAGTATTTT.

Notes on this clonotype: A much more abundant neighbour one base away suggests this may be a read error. DNA of the CDR3: TGTGCCAACAGCTTATCCTTAGGGATTGACATTCAGTACTTC. This translates into CANSLSLGIDIQYF. The J gene is TRBJ2-4, the V gene TRBV11-2, with unresolved D. Germline assignment: CDR1 SGHAT and CDR2 FQNNGV. The CDR3 loop spans 14 amino acids.

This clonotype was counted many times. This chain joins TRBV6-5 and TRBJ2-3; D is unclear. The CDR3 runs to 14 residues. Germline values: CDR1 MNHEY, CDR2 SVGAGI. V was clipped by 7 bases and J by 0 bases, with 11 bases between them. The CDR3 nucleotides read TGTGCCAGCAAAACTGAACCTAGCACAGATACGCAGTATTTT. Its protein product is CASKTEPSTDTQYF.

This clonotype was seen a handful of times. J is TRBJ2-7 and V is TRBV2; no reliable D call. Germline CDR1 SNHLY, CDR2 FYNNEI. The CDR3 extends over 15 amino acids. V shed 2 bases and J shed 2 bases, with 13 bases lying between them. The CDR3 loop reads CASSEHYLSAYEQYF. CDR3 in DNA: TGTGCCAGCAGTGAACACTACCTTTCCGCCTACGAGCAGTACTTC.

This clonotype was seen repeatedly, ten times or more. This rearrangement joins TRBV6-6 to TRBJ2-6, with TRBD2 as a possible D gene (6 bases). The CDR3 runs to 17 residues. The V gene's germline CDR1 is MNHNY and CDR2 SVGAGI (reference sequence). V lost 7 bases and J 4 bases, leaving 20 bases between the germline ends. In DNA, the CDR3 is TGTGCCAGCAAATCCAGGGAGGTGGTAACAGGGGCCAACGTCCTGACTTTC. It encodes CASKSREVVTGANVLTF.

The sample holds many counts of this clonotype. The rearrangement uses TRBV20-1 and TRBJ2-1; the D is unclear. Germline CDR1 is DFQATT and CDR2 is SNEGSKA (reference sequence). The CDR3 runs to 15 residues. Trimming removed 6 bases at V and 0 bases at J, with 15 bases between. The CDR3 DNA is TGCAGTGCCTGTACGGCCCTCCACTCCTACAATGAGCAGTTCTTC. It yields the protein CSACTALHSYNEQFF.

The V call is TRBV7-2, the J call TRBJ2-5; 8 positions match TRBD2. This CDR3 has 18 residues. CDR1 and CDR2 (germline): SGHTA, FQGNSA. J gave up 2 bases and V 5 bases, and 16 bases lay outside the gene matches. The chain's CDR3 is CASSQWTSRDLGQETQYF. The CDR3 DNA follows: TGTGCCAGCAGCCAGTGGACTAGCCGGGACCTGGGTCAAGAGACCCAGTACTTC.

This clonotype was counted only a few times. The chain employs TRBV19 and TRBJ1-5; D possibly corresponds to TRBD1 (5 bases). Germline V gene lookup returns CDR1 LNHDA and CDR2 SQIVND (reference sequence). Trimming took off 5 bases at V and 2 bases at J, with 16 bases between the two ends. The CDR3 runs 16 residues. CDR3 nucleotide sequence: TGTGCCAGTAGTGCGGCAGGGAGATTCGGCAATCAGCCCCAGCATTTT. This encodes CASSAAGRFGNQPQHF. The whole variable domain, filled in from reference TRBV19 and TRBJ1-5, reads DGGITQSPKYLFRKEGQNVTLSCEQNLNHDAMYWYRQDPGQGLRLIYYSQIVNDFQKGDIAEGYSVSREKKESFPLTVTSAQKNPTAFYLCASSAAGRFGNQPQHFGDGTRLSIL.

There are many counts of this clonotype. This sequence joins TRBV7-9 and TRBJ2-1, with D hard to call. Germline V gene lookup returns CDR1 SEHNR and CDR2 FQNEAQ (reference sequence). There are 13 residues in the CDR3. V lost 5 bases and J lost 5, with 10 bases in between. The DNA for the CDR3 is TGTGCCAGCAGCCTATCAGCTAACAATGAGCAGTTCTTC. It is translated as CASSLSANNEQFF.

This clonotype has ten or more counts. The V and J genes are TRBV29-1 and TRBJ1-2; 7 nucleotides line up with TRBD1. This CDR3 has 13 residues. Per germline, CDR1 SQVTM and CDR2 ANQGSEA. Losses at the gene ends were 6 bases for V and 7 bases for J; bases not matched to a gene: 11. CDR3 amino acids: CSVAGGSSAGYTF. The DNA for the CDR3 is TGCAGCGTCGCAGGGGGTTCGAGCGCTGGCTACACCTTC.

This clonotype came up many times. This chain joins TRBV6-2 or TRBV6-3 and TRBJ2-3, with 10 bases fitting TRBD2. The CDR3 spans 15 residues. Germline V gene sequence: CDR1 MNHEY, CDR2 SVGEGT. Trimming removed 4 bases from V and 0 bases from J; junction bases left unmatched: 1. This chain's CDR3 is CASSSTSGSTDTQYF. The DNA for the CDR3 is TGTGCCAGCAGTTCGACTAGCGGGAGCACAGATACGCAGTATTTT.

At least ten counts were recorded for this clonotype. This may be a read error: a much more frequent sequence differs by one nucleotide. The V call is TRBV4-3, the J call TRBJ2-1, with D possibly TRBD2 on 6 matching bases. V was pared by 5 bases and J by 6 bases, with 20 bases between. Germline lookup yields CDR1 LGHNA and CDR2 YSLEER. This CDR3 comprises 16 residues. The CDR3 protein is CASSLNLAENSNEQFF. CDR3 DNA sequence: TGCGCCAGCAGCTTAAATTTAGCGGAAAATTCCAATGAGCAGTTCTTC.

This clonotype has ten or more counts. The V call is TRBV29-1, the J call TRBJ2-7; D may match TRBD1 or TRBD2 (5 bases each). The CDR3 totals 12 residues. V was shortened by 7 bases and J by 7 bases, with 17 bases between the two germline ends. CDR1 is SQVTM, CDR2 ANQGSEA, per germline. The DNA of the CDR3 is TGCAGCGCAGGTCCGAGGGGAAGGGAGCAGTACTTC. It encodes CSAGPRGREQYF.

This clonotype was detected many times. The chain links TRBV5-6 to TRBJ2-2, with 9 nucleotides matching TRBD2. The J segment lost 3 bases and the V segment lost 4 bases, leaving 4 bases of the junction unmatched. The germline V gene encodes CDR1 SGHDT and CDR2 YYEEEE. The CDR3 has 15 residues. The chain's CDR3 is CASSHTSGYTGELFF. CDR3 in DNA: TGTGCCAGCAGCCACACTAGCGGGTACACCGGGGAGCTGTTTTTT. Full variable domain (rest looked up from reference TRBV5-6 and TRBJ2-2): DAGVTQSPTHLIKTRGQQVTLRCSPKSGHDTVSWYQQALGQGPQFIFQYYEEEERQRGNFPDRFSGHQFPNYSSELNVNALLLGDSALYLCASSHTSGYTGELFFGEGSRLTVL.

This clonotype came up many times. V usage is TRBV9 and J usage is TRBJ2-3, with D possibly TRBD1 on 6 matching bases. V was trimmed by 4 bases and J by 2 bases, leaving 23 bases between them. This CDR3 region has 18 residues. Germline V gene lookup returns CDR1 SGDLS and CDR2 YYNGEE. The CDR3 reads CASSTPKADSQPTDTQYF. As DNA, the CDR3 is TGTGCCAGCAGCACCCCGAAGGCGGACAGCCAACCCACAGATACGCAGTATTTT. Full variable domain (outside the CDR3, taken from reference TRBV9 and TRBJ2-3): DSGVTQTPKHLITATGQRVTLRCSPRSGDLSVYWYQQSLDQGLQFLIQYYNGEERAKGNILERFSAQQFPDLHSELNLSSLELGDSALYFCASSTPKADSQPTDTQYFGPGTRLTVL.

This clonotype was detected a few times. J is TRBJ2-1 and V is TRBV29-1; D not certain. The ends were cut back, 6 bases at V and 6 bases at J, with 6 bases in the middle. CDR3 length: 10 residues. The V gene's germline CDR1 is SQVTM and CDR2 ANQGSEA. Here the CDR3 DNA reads TGCAGCGTCGTGGGCAATGAGCAGTTCTTC. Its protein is CSVVGNEQFF.

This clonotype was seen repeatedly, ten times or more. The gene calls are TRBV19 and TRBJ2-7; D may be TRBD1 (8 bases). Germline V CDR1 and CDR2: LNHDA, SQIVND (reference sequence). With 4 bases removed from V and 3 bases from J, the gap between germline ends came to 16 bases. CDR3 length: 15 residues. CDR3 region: CASSRSTGEGYEQYF. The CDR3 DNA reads TGTGCCAGTAGTAGGTCGACAGGGGAGGGCTACGAGCAGTACTTC.

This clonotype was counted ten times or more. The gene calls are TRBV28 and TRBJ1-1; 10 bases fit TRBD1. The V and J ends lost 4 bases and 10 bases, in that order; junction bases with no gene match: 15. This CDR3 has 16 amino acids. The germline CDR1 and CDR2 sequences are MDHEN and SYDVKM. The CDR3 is CASSWTRGQGSSGAFF. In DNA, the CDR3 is TGTGCCAGCAGTTGGACCAGGGGACAGGGGTCGTCCGGAGCTTTCTTT.

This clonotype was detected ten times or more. The CDR3 region has the DNA TGTGCCAGCAGTAGTGGCGCGTACGCGAACACCGGGGAGCTGTTTTTT. It encodes CASSSGAYANTGELFF. This sequence joins TRBV11-2 and TRBJ2-2, with D uncertain. V lost 6 bases and J lost 0, with 14 bases in between. The CDR3 loop spans 16 amino acids. CDR1 SGHAT and CDR2 FQNNGV come from the germline V gene.

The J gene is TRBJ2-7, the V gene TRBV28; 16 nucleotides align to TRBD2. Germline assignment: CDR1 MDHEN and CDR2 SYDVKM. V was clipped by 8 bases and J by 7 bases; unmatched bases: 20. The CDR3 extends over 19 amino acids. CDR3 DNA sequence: TGTGCCAGCCCCCCGAGGGGACTAGCGGGAGGGTCTTTATCGGGAGAGCAGTACTTC. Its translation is CASPPRGLAGGSLSGEQYF. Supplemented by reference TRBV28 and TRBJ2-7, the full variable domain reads DVKVTQSSRYLVKRTGEKVFLECVQDMDHENMFWYRQDPGLGLRLIYFSYDVKMKEKGDIPEGYSVSREKKERFSLILESASTNQTSMYLCASPPRGLAGGSLSGEQYFGPGTRLTVT.

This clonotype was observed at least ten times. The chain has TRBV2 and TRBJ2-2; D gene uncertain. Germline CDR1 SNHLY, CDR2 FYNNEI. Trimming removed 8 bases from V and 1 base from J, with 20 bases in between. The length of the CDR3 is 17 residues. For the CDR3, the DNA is TGTGCCAGCGGTCTCCCTACTCCAACCCTGAACACCGGGGAGCTGTTTTTT. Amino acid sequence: CASGLPTPTLNTGELFF.

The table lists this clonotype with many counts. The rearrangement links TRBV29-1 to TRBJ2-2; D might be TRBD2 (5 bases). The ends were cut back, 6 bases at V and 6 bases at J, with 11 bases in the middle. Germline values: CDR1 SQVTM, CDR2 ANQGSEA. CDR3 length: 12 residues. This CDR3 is CSVELGPGELFF. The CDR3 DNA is TGCAGCGTCGAACTAGGACCCGGGGAGCTGTTTTTT.

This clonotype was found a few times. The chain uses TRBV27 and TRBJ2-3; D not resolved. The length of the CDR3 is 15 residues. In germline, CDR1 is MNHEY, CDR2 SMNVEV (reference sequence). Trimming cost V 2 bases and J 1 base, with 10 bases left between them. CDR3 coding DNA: TGTGCCAGCAGTTTAGGCAGCCGTCGCACAGATACGCAGTATTTT. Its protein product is CASSLGSRRTDTQYF.